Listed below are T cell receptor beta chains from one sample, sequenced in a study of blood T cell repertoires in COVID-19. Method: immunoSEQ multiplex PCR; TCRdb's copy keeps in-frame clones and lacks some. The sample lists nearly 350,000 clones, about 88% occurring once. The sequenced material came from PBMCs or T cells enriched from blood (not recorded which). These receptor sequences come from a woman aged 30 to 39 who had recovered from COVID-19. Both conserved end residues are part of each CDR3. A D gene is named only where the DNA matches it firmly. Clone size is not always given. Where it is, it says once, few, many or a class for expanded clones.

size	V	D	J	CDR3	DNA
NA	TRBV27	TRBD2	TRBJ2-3	CASSLSQRGVTDTQYF	TGTGCCAGCAGTTTATCCCAGCGGGGGGTCACAGATACGCAGTATTTT
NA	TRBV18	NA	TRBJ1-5	CASSATALSNQPQHF	TGTGCCAGCTCAGCGACAGCTTTGAGCAATCAGCCCCAGCATTTT
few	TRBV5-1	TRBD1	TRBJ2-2	CASSLFGQGNTGELFF	TGCGCCAGCAGCTTGTTTGGACAGGGAAACACCGGGGAGCTGTTTTTT
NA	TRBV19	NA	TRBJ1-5	CASSSGGGEGQPQHF	TGTGCCAGTAGTAGCGGAGGCGGGGAAGGGCAGCCCCAGCATTTT
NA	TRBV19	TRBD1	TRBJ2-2	CASSIGQGATGELFF	TGTGCCAGTAGTATTGGGCAGGGGGCCACCGGGGAGCTGTTTTTT
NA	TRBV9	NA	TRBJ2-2	CASSATDRNTGELFF	TGTGCCAGCAGCGCAACTGACAGGAACACCGGGGAGCTGTTTTTT
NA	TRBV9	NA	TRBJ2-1	CASSVGGGGAYNEQFF	TGTGCCAGCAGCGTAGGCGGCGGGGGCGCCTACAATGAGCAGTTCTTC
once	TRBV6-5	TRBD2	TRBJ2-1	CASSPRRGTYNEQFF	TGTGCCAGCAGCCCCCGGCGGGGGACCTACAATGAGCAGTTCTTC
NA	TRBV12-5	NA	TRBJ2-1	CASATGTTNLRSEQFF	TGTGCTAGTGCCACAGGGACGACCAATCTTCGATCCGAGCAGTTCTTC
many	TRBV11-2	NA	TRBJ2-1	CASSVQGNEQFF	TGTGCCAGCAGCGTCCAGGGGAATGAGCAGTTCTTC
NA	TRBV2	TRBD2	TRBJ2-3	CASSEVRLAVRHTQYF	TGTGCCAGCAGTGAAGTCAGACTAGCGGTACGTCATACGCAGTATTTT
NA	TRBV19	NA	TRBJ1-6	CASSIAQPRDNSPLHF	TGTGCCAGTAGTATAGCACAGCCAAGAGATAATTCACCCCTCCACTTT
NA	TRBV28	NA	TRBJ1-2	CASSLHGLGAGNYGYTF	TGTGCCAGCAGTTTACACGGCCTGGGGGCGGGTAACTATGGCTACACCTTC
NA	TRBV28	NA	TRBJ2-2	CASSLSTANTGELFF	TGTGCCAGCAGTTTGTCGACAGCGAACACCGGGGAGCTGTTTTTT
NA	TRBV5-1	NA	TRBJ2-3	CASSLDGGASADTQYF	TGCGCCAGCAGCTTGGATGGGGGGGCGTCGGCAGATACGCAGTATTTT
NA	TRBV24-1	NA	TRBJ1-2	CATSTPTLYYGYTF	TGTGCCACCAGTACACCGACTCTTTACTATGGCTACACCTTC
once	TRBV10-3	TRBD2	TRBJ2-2	CAISAQRGGTGELFF	TGTGCCATCAGTGCCCAGCGGGGGGGGACCGGGGAGCTGTTTTTT
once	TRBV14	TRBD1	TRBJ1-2	CASSQYDRGGGYTF	TGTGCCAGCAGCCAATACGACAGGGGTGGTGGCTACACCTTC
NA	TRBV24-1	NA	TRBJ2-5	CATSKGTDPLETQYF	TGTGCCACCAGCAAAGGGACTGACCCGCTAGAGACCCAGTACTTC
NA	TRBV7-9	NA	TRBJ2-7	CASSLMRYEQYF	TGTGCCAGCAGCTTGATGAGATACGAGCAGTACTTC
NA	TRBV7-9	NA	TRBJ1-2	CASSATTQGGYGYTF	TGTGCCAGCAGCGCGACGACGCAGGGAGGCTATGGCTACACCTTC
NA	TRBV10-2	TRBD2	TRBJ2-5	CASRQKEPRGGETQYF	TGCGCCAGCAGACAAAAGGAGCCGCGGGGGGGAGAGACCCAGTACTTC
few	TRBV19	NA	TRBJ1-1	CASSINRNTEAFF	TGTGCCAGTAGTATAAACAGAAACACTGAAGCTTTCTTT
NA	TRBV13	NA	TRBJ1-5	CASSFLNQPQHF	TGTGCCAGCAGCTTCCTAAATCAGCCCCAGCATTTT
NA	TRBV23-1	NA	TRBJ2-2	CASLFGHLIPGTGELFF	TGCGCCAGCCTCTTTGGGCACTTAATACCCGGCACCGGGGAGCTGTTTTTT
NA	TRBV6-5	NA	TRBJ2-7	CASRRDLTYEQYF	TGTGCCAGCAGGAGGGACTTAACCTACGAGCAGTACTTC
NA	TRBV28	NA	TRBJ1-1	CASRDINTEAFF	TGTGCCAGCAGGGACATAAACACTGAAGCTTTCTTT
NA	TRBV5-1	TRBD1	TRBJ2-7	CASSTTGGSYEQYF	TGCGCCAGCAGCACGACAGGGGGCTCCTACGAGCAGTACTTC
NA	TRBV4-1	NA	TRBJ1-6	CASSQDQRGSPLHF	TGCGCCAGCAGCCAAGATCAAAGGGGTTCACCCCTCCACTTT
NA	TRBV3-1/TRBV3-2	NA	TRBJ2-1	CASSQDLNNEQFF	TGTGCCAGCAGCCAAGATCTTAACAATGAGCAGTTCTTC
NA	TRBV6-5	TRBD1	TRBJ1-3	CASSSTGSVSGNTIYF	TGTGCCAGCAGTTCGACAGGGTCGGTTTCTGGAAACACCATATATTTT
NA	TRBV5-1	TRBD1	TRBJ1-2	CASSAPRTGKRANYGYTF	TGCGCCAGCAGCGCACCTCGGACAGGGAAAAGGGCTAACTATGGCTACACCTTC
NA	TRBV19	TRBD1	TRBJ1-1	CASSPGTGGNTEAFF	TGTGCCAGTAGTCCAGGGACAGGGGGTAACACTGAAGCTTTCTTT
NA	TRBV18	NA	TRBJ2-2	CATKGQKNTGELFF	TGTGCCACCAAGGGGCAGAAGAACACCGGGGAGCTGTTTTTT
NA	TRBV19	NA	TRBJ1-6	CASSIGQGSAYNSPLHF	TGTGCCAGTAGTATTGGGCAGGGGAGTGCCTATAATTCACCCCTCCACTTT
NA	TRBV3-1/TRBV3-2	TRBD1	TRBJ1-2	CASSQGGRGRFEYGYTF	TGTGCCAGCAGCCAGGGTGGCAGGGGGCGATTCGAATATGGCTACACCTTC
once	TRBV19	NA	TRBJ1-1	CASSLARDTEAFF	TGTGCCAGTAGCTTGGCCCGGGACACTGAAGCTTTCTTT
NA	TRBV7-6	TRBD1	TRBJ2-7	CASSSGQNSYEQYF	TGTGCCAGCAGTTCGGGACAGAACTCCTACGAGCAGTACTTC
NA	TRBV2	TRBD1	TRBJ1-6	CASSARQGSNSPLHF	TGTGCCAGCAGTGCCCGACAGGGCTCCAATTCACCCCTCCACTTT
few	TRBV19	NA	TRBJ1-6	CARAQRAPLHF	TGTGCCAGGGCCCAGAGGGCACCCCTCCACTTT
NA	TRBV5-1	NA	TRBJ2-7	CASTRTGVGNEQYF	TGCGCCAGCACGCGAACCGGGGTAGGGAACGAGCAGTACTTC
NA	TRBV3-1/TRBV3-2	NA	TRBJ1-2	CASSHPGGYTF	TGTGCCAGCAGCCACCCCGGGGGCTACACCTTC
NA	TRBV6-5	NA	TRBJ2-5	CASSYSTEETQYF	TGTGCCAGCAGTTACTCGACAGAAGAGACCCAGTACTTC
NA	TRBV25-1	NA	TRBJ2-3	CASSESSTDTQYF	TGTGCCAGCAGTGAATCTAGCACAGATACGCAGTATTTT
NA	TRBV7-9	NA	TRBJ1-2	CASSLMQVPGYTF	TGTGCCAGCAGCTTAATGCAGGTACCTGGCTACACCTTC
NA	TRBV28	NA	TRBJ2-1	CASSLGRASYNEQFF	TGTGCCAGCAGTTTAGGCAGGGCCAGTTACAATGAGCAGTTCTTC
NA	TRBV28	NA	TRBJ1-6	CASTPPRGGLHF	TGTGCCAGCACTCCCCCGCGGGGGGGACTCCACTTT
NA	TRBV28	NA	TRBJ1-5	CASSVTGHSNQPQHF	TGTGCCAGCAGTGTGACAGGTCATAGCAATCAGCCCCAGCATTTT
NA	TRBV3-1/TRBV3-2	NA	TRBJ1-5	CASSQDRAENQPQHF	TGTGCCAGCAGCCAAGACAGGGCAGAAAATCAGCCCCAGCATTTT
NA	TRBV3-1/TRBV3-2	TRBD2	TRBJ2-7	CASSQDRRRGSSYEQYF	TGTGCCAGCAGCCAAGATCGACGGCGGGGGAGCTCCTACGAGCAGTACTTC
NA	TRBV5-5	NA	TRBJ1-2	CASSSNSYGYTF	TGTGCCAGCAGCTCCAACAGCTATGGCTACACCTTC
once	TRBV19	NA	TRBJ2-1	CASTPPQGLYNEQFF	TGTGCCAGTACCCCCCCTCAGGGGCTCTACAATGAGCAGTTCTTC
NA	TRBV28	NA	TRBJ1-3	CASSLEGVGNTIYF	TGTGCCAGCAGTTTAGAAGGGGTAGGAAACACCATATATTTT
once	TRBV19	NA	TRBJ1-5	CASSSQDQPQHF	TGTGCCAGTAGTTCACAGGACCAGCCCCAGCATTTT
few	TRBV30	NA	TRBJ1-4	CAWSVRSYNEKLFF	TGTGCCTGGAGTGTCCGGAGCTATAATGAAAAACTGTTTTTT
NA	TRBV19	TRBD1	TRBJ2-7	CASSRRTGGVAGSPYEQYF	TGTGCCAGTAGTAGACGGACAGGGGGCGTAGCGGGCTCGCCCTACGAGCAGTACTTC
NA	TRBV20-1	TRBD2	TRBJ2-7	CSASEASGIYEQYF	TGCAGTGCTAGTGAGGCTAGCGGAATCTACGAGCAGTACTTC
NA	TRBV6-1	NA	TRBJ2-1	CASSEKRGDSVYNEQFF	TGTGCCAGCAGTGAAAAAAGAGGAGACAGTGTATACAATGAGCAGTTCTTC
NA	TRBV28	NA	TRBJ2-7	CASSFAGGGEQYF	TGTGCCAGCAGTTTTGCAGGGGGAGGTGAGCAGTACTTC
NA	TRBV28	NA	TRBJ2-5	CASSLPTLAETQYF	TGTGCCAGCAGCCTCCCAACCCTGGCAGAGACCCAGTACTTC